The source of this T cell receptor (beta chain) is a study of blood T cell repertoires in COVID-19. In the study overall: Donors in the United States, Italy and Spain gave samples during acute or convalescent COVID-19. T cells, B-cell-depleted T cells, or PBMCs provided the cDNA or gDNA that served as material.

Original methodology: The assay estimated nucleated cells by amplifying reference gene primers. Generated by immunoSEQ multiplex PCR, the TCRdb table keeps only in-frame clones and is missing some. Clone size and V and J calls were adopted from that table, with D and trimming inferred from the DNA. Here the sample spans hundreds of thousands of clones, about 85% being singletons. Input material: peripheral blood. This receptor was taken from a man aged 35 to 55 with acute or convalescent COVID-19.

CDR3 protein: CASRMGQEYSYNEQFF. DNA of the CDR3: TGTGCCAGTAGGATGGGGCAGGAGTACTCCTACAATGAGCAGTTCTTC. The gene calls are TRBV19 and TRBJ2-1, with D perhaps matching TRBD1 (5 bases). Trimming cost V 6 bases and J 0 bases, with 15 bases left between them. The CDR3 extends over 16 amino acids. Germline V lookup: CDR1 LNHDA, CDR2 SQIVND (reference sequence). Full variable domain (outside the CDR3, taken from reference TRBV19 and TRBJ2-1): DGGITQSPKYLFRKEGQNVTLSCEQNLNHDAMYWYRQDPGQGLRLIYYSQIVNDFQKGDIAEGYSVSREKKESFPLTVTSAQKNPTAFYLCASRMGQEYSYNEQFFGPGTRLTVL.